The 19 T cell receptor beta chains presented below share a single source sample, sequenced in a study of blood T cell repertoires in COVID-19. TCRdb's table, derived via immunoSEQ multiplex PCR, lists solely in-frame clones and lacks some. Of around 78,000 clones in the sample, roughly 87% were seen once. Source material: peripheral blood. These receptors originate from a woman in her 50s in a cohort sampled during active COVID-19.

This clone was observed a single time. The chain combines TRBV5-4 with TRBJ1-1, with D possibly matching TRBD1 (5 bases). Trimming removed 4 bases from V and 1 base from J, with 14 bases in between. Looked up from germline, CDR1 is SGHNT and CDR2 is YYREEE (reference sequence). This CDR3 has 15 amino acids. The CDR3 DNA reads TGTGCCAGCAGCCCCCCGGAGGGGTCGAACACTGAAGCTTTCTTT. It translates to CASSPPEGSNTEAFF.

The chain recombines TRBV9 with TRBJ1-2; TRBD1 agrees at 8 bases. With 3 bases clipped from V and 4 bases from J, the junction kept 11 bases outside the gene matches. Germline V CDR1 and CDR2: SGDLS, YYNGEE. This CDR3 region has 16 residues. In DNA form, the CDR3 reads TGTGCCAGCAGCGCCAATGGACAGGGAAGGGTCTATGGCTACACCTTC. Translated: CASSANGQGRVYGYTF.

The chain is built from TRBV3-1 (or the pseudogene TRBV3-2) and TRBJ2-5; D possibly corresponds to TRBD2 (5 bases). Looked up from germline, CDR1 is LGHDT and CDR2 is YNNKEL (reference sequence). Trimming pared 1 base from V and 1 base from J, leaving 13 bases between. This CDR3 has 16 amino acids. CDR3 bases: TGTGCCAGCAGCCAAGGGGAGAGAAGTTCCCAAGAGACCCAGTACTTC. Translated: CASSQGERSSQETQYF.

This clone was seen more than once but under ten times. The J gene is TRBJ1-6, the V gene TRBV18; no reliable D call. The CDR3 contains 13 residues. The V end was cut by 5 bases, the J end by 5 bases, with 7 bases between. Germline CDR1 and CDR2: KGHSH and LQKENI. The CDR3 spells CASSELDNSPLHF. CDR3 DNA: TGTGCCAGCTCAGAGCTGGATAATTCACCCCTCCACTTT.

The chain has TRBV24-1 and TRBJ2-3; 7 bases match TRBD1. The CDR3 extends over 13 amino acids. Germline CDR1 reads KGHDR; CDR2 reads SFDVKD. V lost 9 bases, J lost 6 bases, and 8 bases stayed unmatched. The CDR3 nucleotides read TGTGCCACCTATGACAGGGCAACCGATACGCAGTATTTT. Protein sequence: CATYDRATDTQYF.

This clone occurred once. This chain links TRBV5-1 with TRBJ1-2; TRBD1 agrees at 7 bases. CDR3 length: 14 residues. V lost 4 bases to trimming and J lost 2 bases; unmatched junction nucleotides: 5. Germline V CDR1 and CDR2: SGHRS, YFSETQ. The CDR3 DNA is TGCGCCAGCAGCGGACAGGTTTCCAACTATGGCTACACCTTC. It specifies CASSGQVSNYGYTF.

The CDR3: CASFQGGFTEAFF. CDR3 bases: TGTGCCAGCTTCCAGGGGGGTTTCACTGAAGCTTTCTTT. The rearrangement links TRBV6-5 to TRBJ1-1; 7 bases map to TRBD1. The germline gives CDR1 MNHEY, CDR2 SVGAGI. J was trimmed by 4 bases and V by 8 bases; bases with no gene match: 7. This CDR3 comprises 13 residues.

V is TRBV11-2 and J is TRBJ2-7; 9 bases agree with TRBD2. The germline V gene has CDR1 SGHAT and CDR2 FQNNGV. With 4 bases clipped from V and 3 bases from J, the junction kept 4 bases outside the gene matches. CDR3 size: 14 residues. CDR3 nucleotides: TGTGCCAGCAGCTCGGGTAGCGGGAGCTACGAGCAGTACTTC. Amino acid sequence: CASSSGSGSYEQYF.

The chain carries TRBV25-1 and TRBJ1-3, with 8 bases aligning to TRBD1. The germline V gene has CDR1 MGHDK and CDR2 SYGVNS. Trimming took 6 bases from V and 0 from J; bases not matched to a gene: 10. This CDR3 spans 17 amino acids. The CDR3 is CASRSGQGLVSGNTIYF. The CDR3 DNA reads TGTGCCAGCAGATCCGGACAGGGCCTCGTCTCTGGAAACACCATATATTTT.

The chain recombines TRBV6-5 with TRBJ1-2; TRBD1 aligns across 8 bases. The CDR3 contains 15 residues. Per germline, CDR1 MNHEY and CDR2 SVGAGI. V lost 2 bases, J lost 1 base, and 3 bases stayed unmatched. CDR3 loop: CASSYGTGGNYGYTF. CDR3 DNA sequence: TGTGCCAGCAGTTACGGAACAGGGGGTAACTATGGCTACACCTTC.

A few counts support this clone. The V call is TRBV7-9, the J call TRBJ1-4; the D is unclear. The CDR3 length is 16 residues. Germline V lookup: CDR1 SEHNR, CDR2 FQNEAQ (reference sequence). The germline V and J ends were trimmed by 4 bases and 3 bases, with 15 bases remaining between them. CDR3 sequence (DNA): TGTGCCAGCAGCTGGGGAGCTGACTGGGCTAATGAAAAACTGTTTTTT. Translation gives CASSWGADWANEKLFF.

The chain joins TRBV15 to TRBJ2-1; 10 nucleotides match TRBD1. This CDR3 has 15 residues. V lost 0 bases, J lost 8 bases, and 4 bases stayed unmatched. The germline V gene has CDR1 LNHNV and CDR2 YYDKDF (reference sequence). CDR3 nucleotides: TGTGCCACCAGCAGAGAGGGGGACAGGGGATATGAGCAGTTCTTC. It specifies CATSREGDRGYEQFF.

The rearrangement uses TRBV4-2 and TRBJ2-7; TRBD2 matches at 8 bases. The trim removed 1 base at V and 3 bases at J, leaving 8 bases unmatched. The CDR3 extends over 16 amino acids. Germline CDR1 and CDR2: LGHNA and YNFKEQ. The CDR3 sequence is CASSQAAAGDVYEQYF. DNA of the CDR3: TGTGCCAGCAGCCAAGCCGCAGCGGGAGATGTCTACGAGCAGTACTTC.

Only a few counts were recorded for this clone. The chain links TRBV28 to TRBJ2-2; weak D call: TRBD2 (7 bases). This CDR3 region has 15 residues. V was cut by 8 bases and J by 2 bases, with 15 bases left in between. CDR1 MDHEN and CDR2 SYDVKM come from the germline V gene. The CDR3: CASRGASENTGELFF. The CDR3 nucleotides are TGTGCCAGCCGGGGGGCTAGCGAAAACACCGGGGAGCTGTTTTTT.

V usage is TRBV25-1 and J usage is TRBJ1-1, with D tentatively TRBD1 (5 bases). The germline V gene has CDR1 MGHDK and CDR2 SYGVNS. The V and J ends lost 2 bases and 2 bases respectively, with 12 bases between them. This CDR3 contains 15 residues. This CDR3 reads CASSESWDSNTEAFF. For the CDR3, the DNA is TGTGCCAGCAGTGAAAGTTGGGACTCTAACACTGAAGCTTTCTTT.

The V call is TRBV6-6, the J call TRBJ1-1; 8 nucleotides align to TRBD1. Germline CDR1 reads MNHNY; CDR2 reads SVGAGI (reference sequence). This CDR3 region has 12 residues. Germline trimming cut 6 bases from V and 10 bases from J; bases unmatched to any gene: 7. CDR3 sequence (DNA): TGTGCCAGCAGGGACAGGGCGTTTGGAGCTTTCTTT. Its protein product is CASRDRAFGAFF.

The rearrangement links TRBV6-2 or TRBV6-3 to TRBJ2-3; 11 nucleotides match TRBD2. With 2 bases clipped from V and 7 bases from J, the junction kept 8 bases outside the gene matches. The germline V gene has CDR1 MNHEY and CDR2 SVGEGT. This CDR3 region has 16 residues. CDR3 nucleotides: TGTGCCAGCAGTTACGGGCTAGCGGGAGGCATAAATACGCAGTATTTT. Residues: CASSYGLAGGINTQYF.

The chain combines TRBV28 with TRBJ1-2; 7 bases match TRBD1. CDR3 length equals 13 residues. V lost 4 bases, J lost 13 bases, and 12 bases stayed unmatched. Germline values: CDR1 MDHEN, CDR2 SYDVKM. Here the CDR3 DNA reads TGTGCCAGCAGTTCCGGGACAGTCTATGGAGGCACCTTC. Translation gives CASSSGTVYGGTF.

The chain carries TRBV5-1 and TRBJ2-7; D may be TRBD1 (6 bases). The V end lost 4 bases, the J end lost 3 bases, and 11 bases lay between the germline ends. Germline CDR1 is SGHRS and CDR2 is YFSETQ. The CDR3 contains 13 residues. The CDR3 loop is CASSPDSYYEQYF. The CDR3 nucleotides are TGCGCCAGCAGCCCGGACAGCTACTACGAGCAGTACTTC.